This T cell receptor beta chain was sequenced during a study of CD8+ T cells in alopecia areata (dated by TCRdb to the late 2010s). Some background on the complete study: To study T cell clonal expansion in alopecia areata, the researchers applied high-throughput TCRbeta sequencing to both the C3H/HeJ mouse model and human patients. In humans, TCRbeta sequencing was performed on scalp tissue and on sorted CD4+ and CD8+ peripheral blood T cells from healthy controls and from patients with patchy or totalis/universalis alopecia areata. Scalp clonality was compared among normal scalp (n=4), patchy alopecia areata scalp (n=8), and alopecia totalis/universalis scalp (n=8). RNA was extracted with the PAXgene miRNA kit for fixed scalp, the miRNeasy kit for PBMCs, and the RNeasy kit for mouse skin. TCRbeta CDR3 regions were amplified by immunoSEQ multiplex PCR using 35 Vbeta forward and 13 Jbeta reverse primers. Points the paper makes about the study in general: Shared TCR sequences between patients were less evident than in mice, which may be partly attributable to HLA diversity in the patient population. Lesional scalp, especially in alopecia totalis/universalis, showed higher clonality and more expanded CD8+ clones than normal scalp, suggesting antigenic drive. Resident alphabeta T cells in normal human skin are also sequenced, complicating scalp TCR repertoire analysis, unlike mouse skin dominated by gammadelta T cells.

CDR1 MNHNS and CDR2 SASEGT are derived from the germline V gene. Including cysteine and phenylalanine, the CDR3 has 13 amino acids. Kept here is only the CDR3 DNA, which spans 39 bases and is read in frame from base 1. V is pared back by 5 bases and J by 2 bases, with 7 bases lying between the germline termini. This clone was counted a few times. Its cognate antigen has yet to be identified. The sample holds no much larger clone one base away, and base qualities are not on file. PBMCs were isolated by density centrifugation and stained for CD3, CD4 and CD8, and CD4+ and CD8+ T cells were sorted on a FACSAria. Scalp biopsies and blood samples were obtained from unaffected controls. The library was prepared using the immunoSEQ multiplex PCR assay. RNA was extracted from all samples and reverse transcribed into cDNA as template for TCR sequencing. SuperScript III was used for first-strand cDNA synthesis, primed with a 2:1 mix of oligo-dT and random hexamers. Amplification bias was assessed with a synthetic immune receptor repertoire, and residual bias was removed computationally. The authors' pipeline ran thus. After raw reads were preprocessed to remove errors, the CDR3 was defined following IMGT conventions as running from the conserved cysteine to phenylalanine. To get clonality, Shannon entropy was normalized by log2 of the number of productive unique TCRs and the result was subtracted from 1. Whether each scalp clone was CD4 or CD8 was inferred by checking scalp TCRbeta sequences against the CD4 and CD8 repertoires from sorted blood. This immuneACCESS table, as held by TCRdb, lists in-frame sequences with V and J called but not all clones. Of the missing ones, under half trace to an unresolved V gene in checked studies; the others have no known cause. V, J and clone size derive from that table, while D and trimming were established from the DNA sequence. The sample contains roughly 150,000 clones, around 55% of them found a single time. Approximately 4.8% of the sample is taken by the ten largest.

The origin of this receptor is a human donor in good health. This sequence uses TRBV6-1 and TRBJ2-1; the D region possibly corresponds to TRBD1 (5 bases align). The sequencing input was CD4+ T cells sorted from blood. CDR3 sequence: CASSRQPYNEQFF. The nucleotide sequence reads TGTGCCAGCAGTCGACAGCCCTACAATGAGCAGTTCTTC.